This TCR beta chain was sequenced for a study of shared clonotypes between healthy human individuals (dated by TCRdb to 2020 to 2022). With respect to the entire study: A few men and a couple of women, aged 18 to 49 years, made up the cohort. Per donor, three plates each were used for CD4 naive and CD4 memory, two for CD8 naive, and one for CD8 memory. To estimate repertoire size and how much clonotypes are shared between individuals, the study performed deep sequencing of blood TCR repertoires from about five healthy adults. To increase sequencing depth and limit assay-specific biases, different laboratories used diverse techniques to prepare libraries and sequence TCR repertoires. Each donor's leukapheresis produced roughly between roughly 0.94 and 9.5 billion PBMCs.

Healthy HIV-negative adults with no recently reported acute infections or vaccinations were included as donors. Only Caucasian adults living in Nashville, Tennessee, USA were represented among the donors. CD8 memory samples were composed of magnetically selected CD45RO+ cells combined with CCR7-negative CD45RA+ effector memory (TemRA) cells. Blood was obtained by leukapheresis, after which PBMCs were separated by Ficoll-Histopaque density gradient centrifugation and cryopreserved in liquid nitrogen vapor phase. Analytical flow cytometry was used to check the purity and quantity of each magnetically sorted T cell population. From each sorted fraction, genomic DNA was isolated and quantified by UV absorbance on a Nanodrop 2000c. The CDR3, cysteine through phenylalanine, is 15 amino acids long. Of all the DNA, just the CDR3 is kept, 45 bases in frame from base 1. CDR1 and CDR2 are read off the germline V gene as MDHEN and SYDVKM. V and J are truncated by 3 bases and 1 base respectively, leaving an intervening sequence of 12 bases.

Concerning this clone itself: Its binding antigen is unknown. Base-call qualities are not available, and no considerably larger clone is one nucleotide away.

TCR CDR3 regions were amplified from genomic DNA by multiplex PCR using the deep immunoSEQ assay. Extracted genomic DNA from each cell subset was distributed evenly across all wells of several immunoSEQ 96-well plates, and each plate was treated as a replicate. For sorted subsets, around 200 ng genomic DNA, equal to 30,000 or so T cell genomes, was loaded into each replicate PCR. Purified libraries were quantified with a Qubit 3.0 fluorometer, sized on a Bioanalyzer 2100, and re-quantified with the KAPA Library Quantification kit. Each immunoSEQ 96-well plate was sequenced on its own single-read 150-cycle Illumina NextSeq 550 flow cell. The published analysis was carried out like this. Because the immunoSEQ output included only junctional sequences and no quality scores, the filtering could not be the same as the filtering used for full-length reads. To assign V/J genes and CDR3, sequences were annotated against IMGT germline references using PyIR, a Python wrapper for IgBLAST v1.9. Reads were removed for weak V/J assignments (E-value above 1e-6), missing CDR3, stop codons, out-of-frame junctions, or ambiguous translated residues. V3J clonotypes were defined by identical inferred V gene, J gene, and CDR3 amino acid sequence. To compute the percentage overlap between repertoires, the number of shared unique clonotypes was divided by the size of the smaller repertoire. Three approaches were used to assess repertoire richness: RTK rarefaction, the Chao1 estimator, and Recon v2.1 estimates of unobserved clonotypes. Generation probabilities were computed with OLGA for all TCRbeta clonotypes obtained by the gDNA method from a few donors. TCRdb limited this immuneACCESS table to in-frame rearrangements with V and J called. A share of clones is missing; checked studies link under half to unresolved V genes, and the rest is unexplained. V and J calls and clone size come straight from that table; D and trimming were deduced from the DNA. Within this sample are approximately 320,000 clones, with roughly 84% of them counted one time only. About a sixth of the sample is held by the ten biggest clonotypes.

Results the study describes overall, beyond this receptor: Pairwise subsampling led to the expectation that sequencing depth would affect the degree of clonotype sharing among donors. Rarefaction of sorted-subset datasets indicated incomplete sequencing despite the large sequencing depth. Larger estimated clonotype richness was generally found for naive subsets than for memory subsets. Higher generation probabilities were observed for clonotypes shared by all four sorted-subset donors than for non-shared clonotypes. Sharing across several donors was observed for about 4.8% of naive CD4, under 4% of naive CD8, over 2% of memory CD4, and 0.4% of memory CD8 clonotypes. Because the study included a small number of donors, the genetic and exposure-history diversity represented was limited. Sampling was limited to blood, and TCR repertoires in tissue likely differ from TCR repertoires in blood.

The chain uses TRBV28 and TRBJ1-1; TRBD1 is perhaps the D gene, given 6 matching bases. Sequencing was performed on memory CD8+ T cells sorted from blood. What this sample's cell subset or site label stands for: CD45RO+ cells pooled with CCR7-negative TemRA cells. This TCR derives from a man between 18 and 29 years old in good health. CDR3 protein: CASSLTGVTNTEAFF. Here is the DNA: TGTGCCAGCAGTTTGACAGGTGTTACGAACACTGAAGCTTTCTTT. The variable domain in full, with residues beyond the CDR3 obtained from the reference TRBV28 and TRBJ1-1 genes, is DVKVTQSSRYLVKRTGEKVFLECVQDMDHENMFWYRQDPGLGLRLIYFSYDVKMKEKGDIPEGYSVSREKKERFSLILESASTNQTSMYLCASSLTGVTNTEAFFGQGTRLTVV.